This paragraph covers one T cell receptor (beta chain) sequence. V dropped 4 bases and J dropped 0; count of bases not matched to a gene: 9. The CDR3 is 18 residues long. CDR1 and CDR2 from the germline V gene are SGHNT and YENEEA. As processed by the authors: From reference gene primer amplification, estimates of nucleated cell counts were derived. Repertoires were generated with immunoSEQ multiplex PCR, while TCRdb's copy carries only in-frame clones and drops some. D and trimming were read from the DNA, whereas the V and J calls and clone size are those reported in that table. The table lists 250,000 to 350,000 clones, 85% to 90% of them singletons. This record comes from a study of blood T cell repertoires in COVID-19. For the study at large: The samples span acute and convalescent COVID-19 from the United States, Italy and Spain.

The cohort comprised adults aged 18 to 89 years residing in under 25 US areas. Recovery among Cohort 3 donors was established by two negative PCRs, clearance, or symptom resolution. The sequenced sample consisted of PBMCs or T cells enriched from blood (not recorded which). The rearrangement uses TRBV11-3 and TRBJ2-3; 11 positions agree with TRBD2. This clonotype originated in a woman younger than 35 who had recovered from COVID-19. CDR3 nucleotide sequence: TGTGCCAGCAGCTCTGGGACTAGCGGAGCCCTTAGCACAGATACGCAGTATTTT. It yields the protein CASSSGTSGALSTDTQYF.